This T cell receptor (beta chain) was observed in a study of blood T cells in healthy people across ages. Combining a sample-barcoded 5' primer with a J-beta primer mix, a second PCR ran for roughly 7 to 11 cycles. TCRdb fed the 5' RACE reads into MiXCR, producing one record per CDR3 protein. The data hold around 1.5 million distinct CDR3 sequences, with about 43% observed a single time. Trimming removed 1 base from V and 4 bases from J, with 10 bases in between. The CDR3 sequence is 14 residues long. Germline V gives CDR1 SGHTA, CDR2 FQGNSA. The sample holds a few counts of this clonotype. This TCR derives from a woman aged 18-35 years in good health. J is TRBJ1-1 and V is TRBV7-2; D ambiguous. Material: blood. The CDR3 DNA follows: TGTGCCAGCAGCTTAGGGATTAGGCGCACTGAAGCTTTCTTT. Its protein product is CASSLGIRRTEAFF.